This T cell receptor beta chain was obtained from a study of T cells in localized non-small cell lung cancer. The protocol was immunoSEQ multiplex PCR, while the TCRdb copy is restricted to in-frame clones and leaves out a portion. The sample lists 64,000 or so clones, under 90% occurring once. The CDR3 has 16 amino acids. Germline V gene data show CDR1 as MGHRA and CDR2 as YSYEKL. The J segment lost 0 bases and the V segment lost 5 bases, leaving 9 bases of the junction unmatched. The material sequenced was peripheral blood, taken before any cancer treatment. This TCR was sampled from a woman aged 40-75 years with stage I lung adenocarcinoma. The chain joins TRBV4-1 to TRBJ2-7; 8 bases match TRBD2. The CDR3 loop is CASSYADSGSSYEQYF. The CDR3 coding sequence is TGCGCCAGCAGCTACGCGGACAGCGGGAGCTCCTACGAGCAGTACTTC.